The rows below give T cell receptor beta chains drawn from one sample of a study of early T cells in non-severe SARS-CoV-2 infection. MiXCR was run by TCRdb on the 5' RACE reads, yielding one entry per CDR3 protein. The sample shows 40,000 or so distinct CDR3 sequences, 4.5% to 7% of them seen only once. The sequenced sample was whole blood, obtained at baseline. All receptors come from an adult who was a healthcare worker with PCR-confirmed SARS-CoV-2 infection or an uninfected control (not recorded which). CDR3s include the opening cysteine and the closing phenylalanine or tryptophan. The D gene is left open where the match is weak. Where a row states a size, it is once, few, many or the class of an expanded clone; other rows omit it.

d_gene: .
abundance: many
v_gene: TRBV12-3/TRBV12-4
j_gene: TRBJ1-2
CDR3aa: CASSLVPSGGLEDGYTF

d_gene: .
abundance: many
v_gene: TRBV30
j_gene: TRBJ2-1
CDR3aa: CAWSPTYNEQFF

d_gene: .
abundance: few
v_gene: TRBV29-1
j_gene: TRBJ1-2
CDR3aa: CSVDGPRTYGYTF

d_gene: .
abundance: many
v_gene: TRBV4-2
j_gene: TRBJ1-5
CDR3aa: CASSQDGGKNQPQHF

d_gene: TRBD1
abundance: many
v_gene: TRBV27
j_gene: TRBJ2-3
CDR3aa: CASSRRQGLGTDTQYF

d_gene: .
abundance: many
v_gene: TRBV6-2/TRBV6-3
j_gene: TRBJ1-2
CDR3aa: CASSYSSGNGYTF

d_gene: TRBD2
abundance: many
v_gene: TRBV5-4
j_gene: TRBJ2-2
CDR3aa: CASSSLAGVRKEVTGELFF

d_gene: .
abundance: few
v_gene: TRBV5-1
j_gene: TRBJ2-4
CDR3aa: CASSPGGGRENIQYF

d_gene: TRBD1
abundance: many
v_gene: TRBV16
j_gene: TRBJ1-4
CDR3aa: CASSPEGQPEKLFF

d_gene: TRBD1
abundance: few
v_gene: TRBV7-8
j_gene: TRBJ2-7
CDR3aa: CASSSFLDRNEQYF

d_gene: .
abundance: many
v_gene: TRBV7-2
j_gene: TRBJ1-2
CDR3aa: CASSLTRGTGLNGYTF

d_gene: .
abundance: .
v_gene: TRBV30
j_gene: TRBJ2-7
CDR3aa: CAWSVSTAAYEQYF

d_gene: .
abundance: many
v_gene: TRBV3-1
j_gene: TRBJ2-7
CDR3aa: CASSQVGYTYEQYF